This TCR beta chain originates from a study of T cell repertoires in ileal Crohn's disease. As for the study in general: Operated complications were stricturing disease (about 60%) and penetrating disease (about 40%).

The time point is: proximal margin of the surgical specimen (macroscopically non-inflamed). Sequenced by immunoSEQ multiplex PCR; TCRdb stores in-frame clones only, minus some. The sample lists roughly 5,200 clones; around nine tenths were seen once. The sequence came from an adult with Crohn's disease. Sequencing was carried out using ileal tissue.

The CDR3 region is CASSSNYNEQFF. CDR3 bases: TGTGCCAGCAGCTCTAACTACAATGAGCAGTTCTTC. The J gene is TRBJ2-1, the V gene TRBV11-3; D is unclear. V gave up 4 bases and J gave up 3 bases, with 4 bases separating them. Per germline, CDR1 SGHNT and CDR2 YENEEA. The CDR3 is made up of 12 amino acids.